The entry below describes one T cell receptor beta chain. The data are from a study of T cell changes during pregnancy in multiple sclerosis. Generated by immunoSEQ multiplex PCR, the TCRdb table keeps only in-frame clones and is missing some. The table records tens of thousands of clones, more than 85% of them present only once. The trim removed 8 bases at V and 5 bases at J, leaving 5 bases unmatched. The CDR3 totals 13 residues. Germline V gene sequence: CDR1 WSHSY, CDR2 SAAADI. The TCR was taken from a female donor in good health, enrolled as a control in a pregnancy study. Here the sequenced sample was peripheral blood, taken after pregnancy. This rearrangement joins TRBV10-2 to TRBJ1-1, with 10 bases that match TRBD1. The DNA for the CDR3 is TGCGCCAGCCGGCGGGACAGGGGTACTGAAGCTTTCTTT. It translates to CASRRDRGTEAFF.